These T cell receptor beta chains were read from a single sample in a study of cytomegalovirus exposure and HLA in healthy donors. The method was immunoSEQ multiplex PCR; TCRdb's version includes in-frame clones alone and lacks a portion of them. Altogether 150,000 to 200,000 clones are present, more than 75% being singletons, with the ten largest covering nearly 0.4%. The sample was PBMCs. These receptor sequences come from a male donor in good health and CMV-seropositive. CDR3s include the opening cysteine and the closing phenylalanine or tryptophan. A D gene is named only where the DNA matches it firmly. Size is omitted from some rows. Given values are once, few, many or a class for expanded clones.

TRBJ1-1,TRBD1,NA,TRBV5-1,TGCGCCAGCAGCCGCCGACAGGGGGCCGCTTTCTTT,CASSRRQGAAFF
TRBJ1-4,NA,NA,TRBV2,TGTGCCAGCCGGCGGAACATTAATGAAAAACTGTTTTTT,CASRRNINEKLFF
TRBJ1-1,TRBD1,NA,TRBV10-3,TGTGCCATCAGTGATGTGGGTAGGGGGCACGCTTTCTTT,CAISDVGRGHAFF
TRBJ1-2,TRBD1,NA,TRBV18,TGTGCCAGCTCACCATCAGCAGGGGGCTATGGCTACACCTTC,CASSPSAGGYGYTF
TRBJ2-7,NA,NA,TRBV11-2,TGTGCCAGCACCCTTTTGGTTACGGGGTCCGAGCAGTACTTC,CASTLLVTGSEQYF
TRBJ1-2,NA,few,TRBV7-2,TGTGCCAGCAGCTTAAGAACAGGAGGCTACACCTTC,CASSLRTGGYTF
TRBJ1-4,NA,few,TRBV9,TGTGCCAGCAGCCAGGGGACGCTACCTAATGAAAAACTGTTTTTT,CASSQGTLPNEKLFF
TRBJ2-7,TRBD2,NA,TRBV19,TGTGCCAGTTCACGAGCGGGAGGGCCTCGGGAGCAGTACTTC,CASSRAGGPREQYF
TRBJ1-4,NA,NA,TRBV7-8,TGTGCCAGCAGCCCACAGACAAAGCCGGCAAAACTGTTTTTT,CASSPQTKPAKLFF
TRBJ2-5,TRBD1,NA,TRBV9,TGTGCCAGCAGCGTAGAGGGGGCGCCGCAAGAGACCCAGTACTTC,CASSVEGAPQETQYF
TRBJ1-6,TRBD1,few,TRBV2,TGTGCCAGCAGCAACGGACAGGGGGCCGGTTCACCCCTCCACTTT,CASSNGQGAGSPLHF
TRBJ1-1,NA,NA,TRBV29-1,TGCAGCGTTGGTATGAACACTGAAGCTTTCTTT,CSVGMNTEAFF
TRBJ2-1,TRBD1,few,TRBV7-3,TGTGCCAGCAGCCCTAGACAGGGGTTGGTCAGACTAGTATCCTACAATGAGCAGTTCTTC,CASSPRQGLVRLVSYNEQFF
TRBJ1-5,NA,NA,TRBV28,TGTGCCAGCATGTTGGTCGGACAGTCTGGCAATCAGCCCCAGCATTTT,CASMLVGQSGNQPQHF
TRBJ2-1,TRBD2,once,TRBV4-1,TGCGCCAGCAGCCAACGATTAGCGGGAGGTGATGAGCAGTTCTTC,CASSQRLAGGDEQFF
TRBJ1-1,NA,NA,TRBV5-1,TGCGCCAGCAGCTTGACCGGGGAGAACACTGAAGCTTTCTTT,CASSLTGENTEAFF
TRBJ2-1,TRBD1,NA,TRBV18,TGTGCCAGCTCACAAAGACAGGGCCAGTACAATGAGCAGTTCTTC,CASSQRQGQYNEQFF
TRBJ1-5,NA,NA,TRBV12-2,TGTGCAAGTCGCCGCGGTATCTGGTATGATAGCAATCAGCCCCAGCATTTT,CASRRGIWYDSNQPQHF
TRBJ2-7,NA,NA,TRBV7-8,TGTGCCAGCAGCCCCCTCGTTGCAGGAACCTACGAGCAGTACTTC,CASSPLVAGTYEQYF
TRBJ2-7,NA,NA,TRBV6-5,TGTGCCAGCAGTTACAGGCAGGGGTACAGGTACGAGCAGTACTTC,CASSYRQGYRYEQYF
TRBJ2-7,NA,NA,TRBV19,TGTGCCAGTAGTATAGATCCTGACAGCTCCTACGAGCAGTACTTC,CASSIDPDSSYEQYF
TRBJ2-5,TRBD2,NA,TRBV11-1,TGTGCCAGCAGCTTAGATCCGACTAGCGTATTGGAGCAGTACTTC,CASSLDPTSVLEQYF
TRBJ2-3,NA,few,TRBV9,TGTGCCAGCAGCGTAGGCCAGGGAATCACAGATACGCAGTATTTT,CASSVGQGITDTQYF
TRBJ2-7,TRBD2,once,TRBV4-3,TGCGCCAGCAGCGTACTAGCGGGAGAGTACGAGCAGTACTTC,CASSVLAGEYEQYF
TRBJ2-7,NA,NA,TRBV11-1,TGTGCCACCGCCGGACAGTTCCCCGCCGAGCAGTACTTC,CATAGQFPAEQYF
TRBJ2-3,TRBD2,NA,TRBV9,TGTGCCAGCAGGACAATAGCGGGGGGCACAGATACGCAGTATTTT,CASRTIAGGTDTQYF
TRBJ1-2,NA,NA,TRBV7-3,TGTGCCAGCAGCTTAGAAGCGTATTCTAACTATGGCTACACCTTC,CASSLEAYSNYGYTF
TRBJ2-5,NA,NA,TRBV9,TGTGCCAGCAGCCCGCGACAGGTAAAGGGCTTAGGAGAAGAGACCCAGTACTTC,CASSPRQVKGLGEETQYF
TRBJ1-5,TRBD1,NA,TRBV11-2,TGTGCCAGCAGCCGGGGACAGGGGTTTCAGCCCCAGCATTTT,CASSRGQGFQPQHF
TRBJ2-7,NA,NA,TRBV27,TGTGCCAGCAGTTTAATGAGATCGGGGTACGAGCAGTACTTC,CASSLMRSGYEQYF
TRBJ1-1,NA,NA,TRBV21-1,TGTGCCAGCAGCAACCGCCGGTGCGCGGAGGGCGGAACTGAAGCTTTCTTT,CASSNRRCAEGGTEAFF
TRBJ2-7,NA,few,TRBV15,TGTGCCACCAGCAGAAATAGCGGCCCTTCCTACGAGCAGTACTTC,CATSRNSGPSYEQYF
TRBJ2-7,NA,NA,TRBV5-6,TGTGCCAGCAGCTTGGTGTCCGAGCAGTACTTC,CASSLVSEQYF
TRBJ2-7,NA,NA,TRBV30,TGTGCCTGGGCAGACGGGATTTACGGGGATCGGTACGAGCAGTACTTC,CAWADGIYGDRYEQYF
TRBJ2-5,TRBD1,NA,TRBV11-2,TGTGCCAGCAGCAGTGATGCGGACAGGGGGGACCAAGAGACCCAGTACTTC,CASSSDADRGDQETQYF
TRBJ1-2,NA,NA,TRBV5-6,TGTGCCAGCAGCTTGGGACAGGAGGACGGCTACACCTTC,CASSLGQEDGYTF
TRBJ2-2,NA,NA,TRBV6-1,TGTGCCAGCAGCTCTGACACCGGGGAGCTGTTTTTT,CASSSDTGELFF